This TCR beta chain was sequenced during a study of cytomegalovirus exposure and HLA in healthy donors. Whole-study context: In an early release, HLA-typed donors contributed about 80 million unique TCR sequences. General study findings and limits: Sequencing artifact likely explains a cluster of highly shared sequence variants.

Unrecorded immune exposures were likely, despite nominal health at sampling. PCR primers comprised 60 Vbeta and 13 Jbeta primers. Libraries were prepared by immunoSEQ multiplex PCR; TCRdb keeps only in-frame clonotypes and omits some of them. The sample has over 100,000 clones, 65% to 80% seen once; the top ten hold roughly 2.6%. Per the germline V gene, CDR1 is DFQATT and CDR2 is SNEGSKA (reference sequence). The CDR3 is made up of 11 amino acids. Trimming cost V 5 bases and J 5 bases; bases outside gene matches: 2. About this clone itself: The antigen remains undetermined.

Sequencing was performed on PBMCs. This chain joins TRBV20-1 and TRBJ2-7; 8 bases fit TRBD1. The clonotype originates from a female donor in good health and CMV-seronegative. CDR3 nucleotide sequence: TGCAGTGCTGAACAGGGGGACGAGCAGTACTTC. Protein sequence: CSAEQGDEQYF.